This TCR beta chain was obtained from a study of shared clonotypes between healthy human individuals. Study-wide results and limits: Non-shared clonotypes were found to have lower generation probabilities than the clonotypes that were shared by all four of the sorted-subset donors.

This table comes from immunoSEQ multiplex PCR, and its TCRdb copy is limited to in-frame clones, with some not included. The sample carries around 1,100,000 clones, approximately 75% recorded once. About this clone itself: Its antigen is not known.

The sequence was collected from a man aged 18 to 30 in good health. Some clones in this sample may be carry-over from other donors' samples. Sample: memory CD4+ T cells from PBMCs. The subset: CD45RA-negative fraction.

CDR3 coding DNA: TGTGCCAGCAGCTTAGTACGACAAGATAATTCACCCCTCCACTTT. Residues: CASSLVRQDNSPLHF. V gene TRBV11-2 combines with J gene TRBJ1-6; no definite D call. Germline V lookup: CDR1 SGHAT, CDR2 FQNNGV. Trimming cost V 1 base and J 5 bases, with 9 bases left between them. The CDR3 has 15 amino acids.